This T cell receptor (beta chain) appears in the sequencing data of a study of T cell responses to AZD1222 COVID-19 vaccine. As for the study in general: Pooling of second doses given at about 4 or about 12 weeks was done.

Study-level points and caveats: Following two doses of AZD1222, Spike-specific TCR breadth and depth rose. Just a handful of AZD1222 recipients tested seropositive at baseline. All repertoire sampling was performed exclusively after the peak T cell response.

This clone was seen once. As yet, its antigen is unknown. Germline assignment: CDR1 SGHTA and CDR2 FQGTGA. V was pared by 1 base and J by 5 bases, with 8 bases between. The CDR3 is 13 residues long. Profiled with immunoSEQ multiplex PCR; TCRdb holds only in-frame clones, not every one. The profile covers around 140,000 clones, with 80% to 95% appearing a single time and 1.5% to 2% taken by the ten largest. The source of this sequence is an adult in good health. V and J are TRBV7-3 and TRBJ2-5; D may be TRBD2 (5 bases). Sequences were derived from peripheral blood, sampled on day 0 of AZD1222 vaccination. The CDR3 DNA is TGTGCCAGCAGCTTAAGTGGGGAGGAGACCCAGTACTTC. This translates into CASSLSGEETQYF.